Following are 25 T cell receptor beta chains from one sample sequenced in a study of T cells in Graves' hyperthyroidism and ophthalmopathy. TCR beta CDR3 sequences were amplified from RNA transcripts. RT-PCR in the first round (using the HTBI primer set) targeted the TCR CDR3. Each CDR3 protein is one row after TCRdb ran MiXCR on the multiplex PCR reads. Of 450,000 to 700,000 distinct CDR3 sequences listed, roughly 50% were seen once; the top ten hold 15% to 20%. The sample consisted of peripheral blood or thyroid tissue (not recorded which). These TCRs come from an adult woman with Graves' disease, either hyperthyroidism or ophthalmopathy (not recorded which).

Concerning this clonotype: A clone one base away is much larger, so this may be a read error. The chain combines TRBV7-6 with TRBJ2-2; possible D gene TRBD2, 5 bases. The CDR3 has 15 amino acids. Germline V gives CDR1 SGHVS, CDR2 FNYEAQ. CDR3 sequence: CASSLGTLYTGELLF. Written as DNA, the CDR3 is TGTGCCAGCAGCTTAGGTACACTTTACACCGGGGAGCTGCTTTTT. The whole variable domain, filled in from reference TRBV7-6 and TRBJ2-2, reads GAGVSQSPRYKVTKRGQDVALRCDPISGHVSLYWYRQALGQGPEFLTYFNYEAQQDKSGLPNDRFSAERPEGSISTLTIQRTEQRDSAMYRCASSLGTLYTGELLFGEGSRLTVL.

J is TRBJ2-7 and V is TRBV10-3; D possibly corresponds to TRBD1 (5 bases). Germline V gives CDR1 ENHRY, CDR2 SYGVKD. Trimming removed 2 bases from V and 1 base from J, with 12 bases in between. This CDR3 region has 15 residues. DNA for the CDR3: TGTGCCATCAGTGAGATTGACAGTCGATCCTACGAGCAGTACTTC. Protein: CAISEIDSRSYEQYF.

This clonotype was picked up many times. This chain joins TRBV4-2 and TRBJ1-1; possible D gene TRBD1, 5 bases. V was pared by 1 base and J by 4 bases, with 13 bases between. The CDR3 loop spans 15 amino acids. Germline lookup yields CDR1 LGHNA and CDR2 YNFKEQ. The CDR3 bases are TGTGCCAGCAGCCAAGTAGACAGCTTAACCACTGAAGCTTTCTTT. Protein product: CASSQVDSLTTEAFF.

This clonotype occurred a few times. DNA of the CDR3: TGTGCCAGCAGCTTCGACAGACAAGCATATTACGAGCAGTACTTC. Its protein product is CASSFDRQAYYEQYF. The gene calls are TRBV7-2 and TRBJ2-7; the D gene is possibly TRBD1 (5 bases). The germline V gene encodes CDR1 SGHTA and CDR2 FQGNSA. Trimming shortened V by 3 bases and J by 4 bases, and 16 bases separated the two germline ends. The length of the CDR3 is 15 residues.

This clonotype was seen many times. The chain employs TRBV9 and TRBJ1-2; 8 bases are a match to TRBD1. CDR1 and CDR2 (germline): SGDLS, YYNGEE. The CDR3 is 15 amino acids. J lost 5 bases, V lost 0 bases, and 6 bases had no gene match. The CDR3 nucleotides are TGTGCCAGCAGCGTAGAGACAGGGGCTGGGTATGGCTACACCTTC. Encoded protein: CASSVETGAGYGYTF.

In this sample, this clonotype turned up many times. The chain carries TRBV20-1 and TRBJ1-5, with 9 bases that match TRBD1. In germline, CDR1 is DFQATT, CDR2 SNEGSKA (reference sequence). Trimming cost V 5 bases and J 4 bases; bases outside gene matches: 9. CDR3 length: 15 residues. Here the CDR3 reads CSAGTGGARNQPQHF. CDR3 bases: TGCAGTGCTGGCACAGGGGGCGCGAGAAATCAGCCCCAGCATTTT.

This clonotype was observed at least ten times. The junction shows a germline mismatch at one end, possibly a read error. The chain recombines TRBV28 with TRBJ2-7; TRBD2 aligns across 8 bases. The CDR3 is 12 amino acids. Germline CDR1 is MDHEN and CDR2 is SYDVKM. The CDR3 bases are TGTGCCAGCAGTCCCCCCCGGCTAGCGGGCTCCTTC. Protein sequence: CASSPPRLAGSF.

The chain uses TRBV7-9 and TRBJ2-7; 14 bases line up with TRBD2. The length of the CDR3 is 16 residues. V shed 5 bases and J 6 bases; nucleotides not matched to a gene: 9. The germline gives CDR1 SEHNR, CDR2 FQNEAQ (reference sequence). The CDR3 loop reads CASSPNRLAGGPEQYF. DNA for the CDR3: TGTGCCAGCAGCCCAAACCGACTAGCGGGAGGGCCCGAGCAGTACTTC.

This CDR3 reads CASAGTGGQSNQPQHF. CDR3 sequence (DNA): TGTGCCAGCGCTGGGACCGGGGGGCAAAGCAATCAGCCCCAGCATTTT. The V call is TRBV2, the J call TRBJ1-5, with TRBD1 as a possible D gene (6 bases). Trimming pared 8 bases from V and 1 base from J, leaving 18 bases between. The CDR3 is made up of 16 amino acids. The germline gives CDR1 SNHLY, CDR2 FYNNEI.

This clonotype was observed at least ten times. DNA for the CDR3: TGCGCCAGCAGCTTGGATATTCCCTGGACTGAAGCTTTCTTT. Its protein product is CASSLDIPWTEAFF. The gene calls are TRBV5-1 and TRBJ1-1; D gene unclear. Per the germline V gene, CDR1 is SGHRS and CDR2 is YFSETQ. CDR3 size: 14 residues. V dropped 0 bases and J dropped 5 bases, with 11 bases sitting between them. Full variable domain (rest looked up from reference TRBV5-1 and TRBJ1-1): KAGVTQTPRYLIKTRGQQVTLSCSPISGHRSVSWYQQTPGQGLQFLFEYFSETQRNKGNFPGRFSGRQFSNSRSEMNVSTLELGDSALYLCASSLDIPWTEAFFGQGTRLTVV.

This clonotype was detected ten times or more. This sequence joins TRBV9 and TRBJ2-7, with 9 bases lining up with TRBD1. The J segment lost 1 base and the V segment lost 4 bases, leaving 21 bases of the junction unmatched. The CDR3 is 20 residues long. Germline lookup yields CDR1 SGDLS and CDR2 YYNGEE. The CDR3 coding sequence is TGTGCCAGCAGCCCCAGGGGGACAGGGATACTGGCGACGAAGTCCTACGAGCAGTACTTC. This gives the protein CASSPRGTGILATKSYEQYF. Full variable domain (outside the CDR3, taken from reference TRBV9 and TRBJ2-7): DSGVTQTPKHLITATGQRVTLRCSPRSGDLSVYWYQQSLDQGLQFLIQYYNGEERAKGNILERFSAQQFPDLHSELNLSSLELGDSALYFCASSPRGTGILATKSYEQYFGPGTRLTVT.

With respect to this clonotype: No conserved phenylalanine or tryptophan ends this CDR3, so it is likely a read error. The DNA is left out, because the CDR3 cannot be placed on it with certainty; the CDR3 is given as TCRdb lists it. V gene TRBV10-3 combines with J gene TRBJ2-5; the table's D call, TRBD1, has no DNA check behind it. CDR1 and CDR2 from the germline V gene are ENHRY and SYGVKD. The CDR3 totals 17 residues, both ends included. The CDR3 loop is CAISEPDSWSYGYTFGS.

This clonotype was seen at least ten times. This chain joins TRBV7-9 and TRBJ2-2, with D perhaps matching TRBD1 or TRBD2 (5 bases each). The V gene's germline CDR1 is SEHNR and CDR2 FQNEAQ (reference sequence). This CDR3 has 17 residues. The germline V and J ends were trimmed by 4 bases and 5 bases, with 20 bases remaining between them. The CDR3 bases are TGTGCCAGCAGCTCCCTCGACAGATGGGACCTAACCGGGGAGCTGTTTTTT. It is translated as CASSSLDRWDLTGELFF.

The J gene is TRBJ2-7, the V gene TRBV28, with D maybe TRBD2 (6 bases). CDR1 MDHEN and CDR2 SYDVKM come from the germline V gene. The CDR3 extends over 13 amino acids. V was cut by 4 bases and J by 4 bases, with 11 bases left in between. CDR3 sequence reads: CASSSGEWYEQYF. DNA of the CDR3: TGTGCCAGCAGTTCGGGGGAGTGGTACGAGCAGTACTTC.

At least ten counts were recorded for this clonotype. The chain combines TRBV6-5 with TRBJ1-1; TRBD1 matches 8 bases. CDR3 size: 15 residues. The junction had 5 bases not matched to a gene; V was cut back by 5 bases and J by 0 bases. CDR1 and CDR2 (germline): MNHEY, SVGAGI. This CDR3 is CASSEGTGMNTEAFF. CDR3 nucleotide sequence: TGTGCCAGCAGTGAAGGGACAGGAATGAACACTGAAGCTTTCTTT.

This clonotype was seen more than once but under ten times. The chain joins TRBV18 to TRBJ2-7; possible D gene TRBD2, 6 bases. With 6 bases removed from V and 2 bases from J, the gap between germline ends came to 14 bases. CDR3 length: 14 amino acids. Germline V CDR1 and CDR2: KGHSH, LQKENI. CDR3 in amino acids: CASSPLGGTYEQYF. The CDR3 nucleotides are TGTGCCAGCTCGCCCCTGGGAGGAACCTACGAGCAGTACTTC.

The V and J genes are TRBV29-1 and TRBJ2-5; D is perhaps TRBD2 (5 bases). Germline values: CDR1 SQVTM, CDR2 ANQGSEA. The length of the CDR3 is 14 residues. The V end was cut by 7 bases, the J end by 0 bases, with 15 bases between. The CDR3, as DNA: TGCAGCGCCGCGGGTAGTCCGTACCAAGAGACCCAGTACTTC. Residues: CSAAGSPYQETQYF.

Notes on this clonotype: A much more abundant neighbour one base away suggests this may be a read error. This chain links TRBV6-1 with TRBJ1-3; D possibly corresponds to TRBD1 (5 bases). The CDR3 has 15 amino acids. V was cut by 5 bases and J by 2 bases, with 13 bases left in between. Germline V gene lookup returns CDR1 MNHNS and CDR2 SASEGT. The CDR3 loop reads CASSHASRAGNTIYF. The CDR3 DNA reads TGTGCCAGCAGTCACGCTAGCAGGGCTGGAAACACCATATATTTT.

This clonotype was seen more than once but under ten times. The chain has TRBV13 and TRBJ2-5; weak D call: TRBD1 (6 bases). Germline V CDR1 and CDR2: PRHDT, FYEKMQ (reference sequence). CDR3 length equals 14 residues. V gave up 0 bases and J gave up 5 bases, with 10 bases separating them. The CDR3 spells CASSLGTGWETQYF. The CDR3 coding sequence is TGTGCCAGCAGCTTAGGGACAGGTTGGGAGACCCAGTACTTC.

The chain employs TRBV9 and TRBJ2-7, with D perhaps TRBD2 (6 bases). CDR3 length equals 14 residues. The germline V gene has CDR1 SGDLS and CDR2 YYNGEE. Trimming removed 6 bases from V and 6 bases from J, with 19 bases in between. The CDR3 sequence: CASTLGGISGEQYF. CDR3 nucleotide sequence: TGTGCCAGCACCTTAGGCGGGATATCGGGCGAGCAGTACTTC.

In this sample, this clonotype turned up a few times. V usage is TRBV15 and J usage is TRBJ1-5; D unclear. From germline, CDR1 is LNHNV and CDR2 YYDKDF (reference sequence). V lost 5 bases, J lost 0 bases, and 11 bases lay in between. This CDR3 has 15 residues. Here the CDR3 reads CATSLRAVSNQPQHF. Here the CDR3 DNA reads TGTGCCACCAGCCTTCGGGCAGTTAGCAATCAGCCCCAGCATTTT. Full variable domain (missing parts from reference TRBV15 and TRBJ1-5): DAMVIQNPRYQVTQFGKPVTLSCSQTLNHNVMYWYQQKSSQAPKLLFHYYDKDFNNEADTPDNFQSRRPNTSFCFLDIRSPGLGDTAMYLCATSLRAVSNQPQHFGDGTRLSIL.

CDR3 residues: CASSYSTGSNQPQHF. Here the CDR3 DNA reads TGTGCCAGCAGTTACTCGACAGGGAGCAATCAGCCCCAGCATTTT. The chain links TRBV6-5 to TRBJ1-5; 7 bases agree with TRBD1. V lost 0 bases to trimming and J lost 1 base; unmatched junction nucleotides: 0. The CDR3 consists of 15 residues. CDR1 MNHEY and CDR2 SVGAGI come from the germline V gene.

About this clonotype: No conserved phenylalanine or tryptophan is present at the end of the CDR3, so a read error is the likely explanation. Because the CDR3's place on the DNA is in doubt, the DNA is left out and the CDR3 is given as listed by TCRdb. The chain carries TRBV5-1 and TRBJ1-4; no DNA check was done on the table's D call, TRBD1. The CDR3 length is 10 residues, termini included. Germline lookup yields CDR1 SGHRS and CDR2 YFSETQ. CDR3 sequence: CASSLAGTIV.

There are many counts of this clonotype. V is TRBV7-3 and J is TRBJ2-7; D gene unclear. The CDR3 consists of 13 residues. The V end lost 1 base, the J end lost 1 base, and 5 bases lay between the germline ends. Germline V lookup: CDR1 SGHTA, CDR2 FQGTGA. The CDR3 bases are TGTGCCAGCAGCTTAAGGCCTTCCTACGAGCAGTACTTC. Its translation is CASSLRPSYEQYF.

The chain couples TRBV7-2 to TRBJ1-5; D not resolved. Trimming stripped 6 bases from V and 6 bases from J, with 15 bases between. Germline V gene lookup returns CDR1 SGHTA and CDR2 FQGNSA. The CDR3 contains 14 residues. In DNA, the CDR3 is TGTGCCAGCAGTTTGTCGTTAAATGGTCAGCCCCAGCATTTT. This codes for CASSLSLNGQPQHF. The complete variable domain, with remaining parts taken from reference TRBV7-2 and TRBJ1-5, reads GAGVSQSPSNKVTEKGKDVELRCDPISGHTALYWYRQSLGQGLEFLIYFQGNSAPDKSGLPSDRFSAERTGGSVSTLTIQRTQQEDSAVYLCASSLSLNGQPQHFGDGTRLSIL.